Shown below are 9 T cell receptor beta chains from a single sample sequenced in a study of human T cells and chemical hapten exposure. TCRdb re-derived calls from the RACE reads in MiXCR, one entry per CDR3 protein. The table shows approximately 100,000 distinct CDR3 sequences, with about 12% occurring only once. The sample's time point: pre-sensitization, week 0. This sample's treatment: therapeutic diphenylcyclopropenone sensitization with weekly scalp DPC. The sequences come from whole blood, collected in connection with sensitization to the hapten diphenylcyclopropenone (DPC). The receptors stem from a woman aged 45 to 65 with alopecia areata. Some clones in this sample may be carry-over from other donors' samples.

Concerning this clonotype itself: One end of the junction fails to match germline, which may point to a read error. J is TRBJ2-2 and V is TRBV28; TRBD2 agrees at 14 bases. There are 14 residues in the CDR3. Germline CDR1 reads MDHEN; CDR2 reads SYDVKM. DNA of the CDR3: TGTGCCAGCAGTCCGACTAGCGGGGGGGCCTTGTGGTCTTTT. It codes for CASSPTSGGALWSF.

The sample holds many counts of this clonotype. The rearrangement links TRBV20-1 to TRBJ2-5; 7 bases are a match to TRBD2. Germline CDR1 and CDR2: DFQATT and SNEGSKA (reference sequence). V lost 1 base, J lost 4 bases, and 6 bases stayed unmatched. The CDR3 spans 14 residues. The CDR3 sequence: CSARVRGGAETQYF. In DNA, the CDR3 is TGCAGTGCTAGAGTAAGGGGAGGGGCAGAGACCCAGTACTTC.

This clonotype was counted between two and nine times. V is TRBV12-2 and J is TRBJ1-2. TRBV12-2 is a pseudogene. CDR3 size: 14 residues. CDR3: CASRLPAGDYGYTF. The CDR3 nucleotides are TGTGCAAGTCGCTTGCCCGCGGGAGATTATGGCTACACCTTC.

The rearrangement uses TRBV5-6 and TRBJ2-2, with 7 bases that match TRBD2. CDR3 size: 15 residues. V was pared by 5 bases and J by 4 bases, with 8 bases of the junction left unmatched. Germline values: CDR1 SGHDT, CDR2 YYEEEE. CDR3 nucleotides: TGTGCCAGCAGACGGGGGACTACCATCACCGGGGAGCTGTTTTTT. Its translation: CASRRGTTITGELFF. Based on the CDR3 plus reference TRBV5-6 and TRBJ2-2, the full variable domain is DAGVTQSPTHLIKTRGQQVTLRCSPKSGHDTVSWYQQALGQGPQFIFQYYEEEERQRGNFPDRFSGHQFPNYSSELNVNALLLGDSALYLCASRRGTTITGELFFGEGSRLTVL.

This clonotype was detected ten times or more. This CDR3 reads CASLLGVGYTF. The DNA for the CDR3 is TGTGCCAGCCTTTTGGGTGTTGGCTACACCTTC. The chain combines TRBV6-6 with TRBJ1-2, with D unclear. With 8 bases removed from V and 7 bases from J, the gap between germline ends came to 11 bases. CDR1 and CDR2 (germline): MNHNY, SVGAGI (reference sequence). The CDR3 is 11 residues long.

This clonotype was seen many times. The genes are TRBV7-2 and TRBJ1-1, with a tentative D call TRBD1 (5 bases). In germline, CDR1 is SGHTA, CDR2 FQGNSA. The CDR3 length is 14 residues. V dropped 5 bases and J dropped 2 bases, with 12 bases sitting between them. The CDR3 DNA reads TGTGCCAGCAGCGCAGGGCCCCCAAACACTGAAGCTTTCTTT. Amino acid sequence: CASSAGPPNTEAFF.

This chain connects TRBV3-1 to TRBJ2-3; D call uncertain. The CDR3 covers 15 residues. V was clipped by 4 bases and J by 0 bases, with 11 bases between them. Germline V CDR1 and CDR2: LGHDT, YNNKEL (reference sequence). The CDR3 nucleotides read TGTGCCAGCAGCCTGCGGTTGGGGAGCACAGATACGCAGTATTTT. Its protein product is CASSLRLGSTDTQYF.

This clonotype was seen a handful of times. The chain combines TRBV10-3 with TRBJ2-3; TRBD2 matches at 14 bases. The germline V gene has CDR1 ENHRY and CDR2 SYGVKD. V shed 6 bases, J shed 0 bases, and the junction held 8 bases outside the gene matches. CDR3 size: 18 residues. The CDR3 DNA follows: TGTGCCATCAGCGCCGGACTAGCGGGGGGAGTTAGCACAGATACGCAGTATTTT. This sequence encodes CAISAGLAGGVSTDTQYF.

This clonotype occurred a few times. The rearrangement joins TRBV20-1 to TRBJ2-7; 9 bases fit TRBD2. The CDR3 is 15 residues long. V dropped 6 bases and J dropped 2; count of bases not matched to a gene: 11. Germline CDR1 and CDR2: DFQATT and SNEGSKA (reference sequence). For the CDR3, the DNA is TGCAGTGCCCCCGTAGTAGCGGGAGTCCCCTACGAGCAGTACTTC. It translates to CSAPVVAGVPYEQYF.